The rows below give T cell receptor beta chains drawn from one sample of a study of blood T cell repertoires in COVID-19. Sequenced by immunoSEQ multiplex PCR; TCRdb stores in-frame clones only, minus some. The sample contains about 300,000 clones, more than 80% of which appear only once. The source material was peripheral blood. These receptors all stem from a woman aged 45-60 years with COVID-19, enrolled during active disease. CDR3s include the opening cysteine and the closing phenylalanine or tryptophan. The order of the fields is V gene, clone size, CDR3 protein. A row's size may be missing; if present it is once, few, many or a size class.

>TRBV6-9|-
CASSYIPRVVKGTYEQYF
>TRBV15|-
CATSRDRGGDQPQHF
>TRBV4-1|-
CASSQAGQGQGIQPQHF
>TRBV2|-
CASNVAYEQYF
>TRBV30|-
CAWTGGRTEAFF
>TRBV4-1|once
CASSYRLAGAYEQYF
>TRBV18|-
CASSSKTEVNEQFF
>TRBV27|-
CASSSRTGVNYGYTF
>TRBV7-3|-
CASRQNTGELFF
>TRBV6-6|once
CASSLSGTGGANGYTF
>TRBV19|-
CASSLSGPSTDTQYF
>TRBV28|-
CASSFFPGGGYEQYF
>TRBV29-1|-
CSVERGSQETQYF
>TRBV7-8|-
CASSLETGAGSPLHF
>TRBV11-2|-
CASSKKGASDSYEQYF
>TRBV10-1|-
CASSAAPSGAPSAEQFF
>TRBV6-1|-
CASSDFRNTEAFF
>TRBV5-1|once
CASSFGGTNEKLFF
>TRBV30|-
CAGRGNTEAFF
>TRBV7-6|few
CASSRDPRDTEAFF
>TRBV11-1|once
CASSFAETQYF
>TRBV28|-
CASKRDRAGGSPLHF
>TRBV7-2|-
CASSPGQGGNQPQHF
>TRBV28|-
CASSQGLYNSPLHF
>TRBV3-1/TRBV3-2|-
CASSQDYRGDPKNIQYF
>TRBV24-1|-
CATSDVASHSTDTQYF
>TRBV10-3|-
CAISESGQNTEAFF
>TRBV4-2|-
CASSQALAAHYEQYF
>TRBV19|once
CASSRLTGDNQPQHF
>TRBV13|-
CASSLSSGSYEQYF
>TRBV7-2|-
CASSSSGRPPETQYF
>TRBV19|-
CASWDKNTEAFF
>TRBV15|-
CATSRGDTGELFF
>TRBV4-1|-
CASSQVSTPGNTIYF
>TRBV4-3|-
CASSRTPSTTYNEQFF
>TRBV4-3|-
CASSQRQPTNEKLFF
>TRBV19|-
CASSIVLGADYGYTF
>TRBV19|few
CASWRGLWDQPQHF
>TRBV5-6|once
CASRQGQSYGYTF
>TRBV7-3|-
CASSETSGAYNEQFF
>TRBV27|-
CASSHGHDYGYTF
>TRBV6-5|-
CASSYGTSGSVYEQYF
>TRBV7-2|-
CASSLNTGYSPLHF